Below, 5 T cell receptor beta chains from the same sample are listed, as sequenced in a study of blood T cell repertoires in COVID-19. The assay was immunoSEQ multiplex PCR, and TCRdb's table has in-frame clones only and misses some. Of about 74,000 clones in the sample, 84% were seen once. The sample consisted of peripheral blood. The receptors derive from a man between 65 and 85 years old with acute or convalescent COVID-19.

The J gene is TRBJ1-1, the V gene TRBV20-1; D uncertain. This CDR3 has 11 residues. With 7 bases removed from V and 4 bases from J, the gap between germline ends came to 10 bases. Germline V gene lookup returns CDR1 DFQATT and CDR2 SNEGSKA (reference sequence). CDR3 amino acids: CSGAGSTEAFF. CDR3 in DNA: TGCAGTGGAGCGGGGAGCACTGAAGCTTTCTTT.

V usage is TRBV6-5 and J usage is TRBJ2-7; 8 bases agree with TRBD1. V lost 2 bases and J lost 3; bases outside the gene matches: 6. CDR3 length: 15 amino acids. Per germline, CDR1 MNHEY and CDR2 SVGAGI. For the CDR3, the DNA is TGTGCCAGCAGTTACCGTGACAGGGGAAACTACGAGCAGTACTTC. Translated: CASSYRDRGNYEQYF.

The rearrangement links TRBV27 to TRBJ2-7; 7 bases line up with TRBD1. Germline assignment: CDR1 MNHEY and CDR2 SMNVEV (reference sequence). The CDR3 has 13 residues. The junction had 3 bases not matched to a gene; V was cut back by 6 bases and J by 1 base. CDR3 coding DNA: TGTGCCAGCAGGCGGACAGGATCCTACGAGCAGTACTTC. This translates into CASRRTGSYEQYF.

This chain links TRBV7-9 with TRBJ1-3, with D unclear. Germline V gene lookup returns CDR1 SEHNR and CDR2 FQNEAQ (reference sequence). The CDR3 consists of 15 residues. Trimming removed 3 bases from V and 9 bases from J, with 18 bases in between. The CDR3 region is CASSFAGGRRGTIYF. The CDR3 nucleotides read TGTGCCAGCAGCTTTGCCGGCGGTAGGAGAGGCACCATATATTTT.

This chain joins TRBV24-1 and TRBJ2-3; 9 bases agree with TRBD2. V was pared by 5 bases and J by 6 bases, with 17 bases of the junction left unmatched. Per germline, CDR1 KGHDR and CDR2 SFDVKD. The CDR3 loop spans 18 amino acids. Here the CDR3 reads CATSGVAGGLLRSDTQYF. The CDR3 DNA reads as TGTGCCACCAGTGGAGTTGCGGGAGGGCTCTTAAGATCCGATACGCAGTATTTT.